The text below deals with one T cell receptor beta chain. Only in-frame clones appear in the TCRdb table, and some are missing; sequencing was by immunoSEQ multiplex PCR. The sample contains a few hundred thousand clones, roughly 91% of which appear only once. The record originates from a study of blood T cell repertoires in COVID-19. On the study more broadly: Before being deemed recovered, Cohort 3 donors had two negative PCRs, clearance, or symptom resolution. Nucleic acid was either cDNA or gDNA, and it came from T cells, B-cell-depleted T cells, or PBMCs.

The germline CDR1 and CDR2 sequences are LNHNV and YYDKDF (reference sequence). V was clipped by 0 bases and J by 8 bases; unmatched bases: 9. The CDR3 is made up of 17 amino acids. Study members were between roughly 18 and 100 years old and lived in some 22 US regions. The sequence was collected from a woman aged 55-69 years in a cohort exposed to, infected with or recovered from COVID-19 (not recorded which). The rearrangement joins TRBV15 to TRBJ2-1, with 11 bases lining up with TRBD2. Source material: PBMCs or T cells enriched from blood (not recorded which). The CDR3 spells CATSRDFITSGSDEQFF. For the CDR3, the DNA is TGTGCCACCAGCAGAGATTTCATAACTAGCGGGAGCGATGAGCAGTTCTTC.